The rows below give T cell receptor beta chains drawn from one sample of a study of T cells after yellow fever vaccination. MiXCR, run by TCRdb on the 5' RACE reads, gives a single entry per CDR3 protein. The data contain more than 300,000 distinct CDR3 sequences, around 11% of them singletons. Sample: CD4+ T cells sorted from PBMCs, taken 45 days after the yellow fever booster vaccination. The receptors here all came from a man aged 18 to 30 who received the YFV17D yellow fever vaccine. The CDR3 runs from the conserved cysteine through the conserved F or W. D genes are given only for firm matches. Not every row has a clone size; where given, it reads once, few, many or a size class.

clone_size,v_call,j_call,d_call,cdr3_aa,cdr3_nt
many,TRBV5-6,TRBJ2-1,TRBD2,CASSPWGTSGGLSYNEQFF,TGTGCCAGCAGCCCGTGGGGGACTAGCGGGGGTTTATCCTACAATGAGCAGTTCTTC
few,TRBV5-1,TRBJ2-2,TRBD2,CASSQGLGNTGELFF,TGCGCCAGCAGCCAGGGACTAGGGAACACCGGGGAGCTGTTTTTT
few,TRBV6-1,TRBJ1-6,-,CASSVDVGSPLHF,TGTGCCAGCAGTGTGGACGTCGGCTCACCCCTCCACTTT
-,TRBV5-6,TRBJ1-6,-,CASSLFGALYSPLHF,TGTGCCAGCAGCTTGTTCGGGGCCCTTTACTCACCCCTCCACTTT
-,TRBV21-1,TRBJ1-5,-,CASSARGVGGVDGQPQHF,TGTGCCAGCAGCGCAAGGGGTGTAGGTGGGGTTGACGGACAGCCCCAGCATTTT
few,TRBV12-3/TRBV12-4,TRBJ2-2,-,CASSLVVGSGELFF,TGTGCCAGCAGTTTAGTGGTAGGGTCCGGGGAGCTGTTTTTT
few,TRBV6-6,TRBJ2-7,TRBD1,CASRGRQGPYEQYF,TGTGCCAGCAGAGGTCGACAGGGCCCCTACGAGCAGTACTTC
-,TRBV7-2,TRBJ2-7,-,CASSLVSESSYEQYF,TGTGCCAGCAGCTTAGTTTCTGAGTCCTCCTACGAGCAGTACTTC
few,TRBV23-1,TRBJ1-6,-,CASHLTPLHF,TGCGCCAGCCATCTGACACCCCTCCACTTT
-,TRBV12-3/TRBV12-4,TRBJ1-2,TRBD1,CASSLRTGGNYGYTF,TGTGCCAGCAGTTTAAGGACAGGAGGAAACTATGGCTACACCTTC
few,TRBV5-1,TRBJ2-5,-,CASATQGSETQYF,TGCGCCAGCGCGACTCAGGGTTCTGAGACCCAGTACTTC
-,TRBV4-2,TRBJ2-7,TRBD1,CASSQVGQGAYEQYF,TGTGCCAGCAGCCAAGTGGGACAGGGGGCCTACGAGCAGTACTTC
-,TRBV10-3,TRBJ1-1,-,CAIGTGRGTEAFF,TGTGCCATCGGGACGGGGAGGGGCACTGAAGCTTTCTTT
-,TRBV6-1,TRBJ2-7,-,CASSFRTAYEQYF,TGTGCCAGCAGCTTCCGGACAGCCTACGAGCAGTACTTC
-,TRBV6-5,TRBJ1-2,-,CASSYQGTYGYTF,TGTGCCAGCAGTTACCAGGGTACCTATGGCTACACCTTC
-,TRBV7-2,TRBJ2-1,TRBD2,CASRFPGLAGNNEQFF,TGTGCCAGCAGGTTTCCGGGACTAGCGGGAAACAATGAGCAGTTCTTC
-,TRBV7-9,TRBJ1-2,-,CASSLGQPPGYGYTF,TGTGCCAGCAGCTTAGGACAGCCCCCAGGCTATGGCTACACCTTC
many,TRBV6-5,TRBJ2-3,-,CASSYNRDTQYF,TGTGCCAGCAGTTACAATAGGGATACGCAGTATTTT
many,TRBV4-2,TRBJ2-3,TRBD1,CASSYYGTGLTDTQYF,TGTGCCAGCAGCTACTACGGGACAGGGTTGACAGATACGCAGTATTTT
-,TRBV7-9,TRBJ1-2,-,CASSLGDSSYGYTF,TGTGCCAGCAGCTTAGGAGACAGCTCCTATGGCTACACCTTC
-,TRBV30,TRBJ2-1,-,CACAPHLTEQFF,TGTGCCTGTGCCCCCCACCTCACTGAGCAGTTCTTC
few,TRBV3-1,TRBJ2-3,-,CASSAAASTDTQYF,TGTGCCAGCAGCGCGGCGGCTAGCACAGATACGCAGTATTTT
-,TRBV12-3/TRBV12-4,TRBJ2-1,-,CASSRTRSETPEQFF,TGTGCCAGCAGTAGGACTCGCTCGGAAACTCCTGAGCAGTTCTTC
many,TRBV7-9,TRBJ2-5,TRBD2,CASSLGGSGGETQYF,TGTGCCAGCAGCTTAGGTGGTAGCGGGGGAGAGACCCAGTACTTC
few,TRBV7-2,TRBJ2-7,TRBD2,CASSPRLAGGAYEQYF,TGTGCCAGCAGCCCGCGACTAGCGGGGGGCGCGTACGAGCAGTACTTC